This T cell receptor beta chain was retrieved from a study of cytomegalovirus exposure and HLA in healthy donors. Study-wide findings and caveats: Analysis was performed later, and it showed HLA-associated TCR beta chains to be more clonally expanded than equally common others. A few chains tied to CMV proved CMV antigen-specific in vitro. High specificity and sensitivity for cytomegalovirus status were reported for the classifier.

In the PCR, 60 Vbeta and 13 Jbeta primers were used. Clones were sequenced by immunoSEQ multiplex PCR, and TCRdb holds only the in-frame ones, with some missing. The data hold just over 150,000 clones, with around four fifths observed a single time. Comment on this clone: What it recognizes is unknown.

The V and J ends lost 5 bases and 2 bases, in that order; junction bases with no gene match: 1. Germline CDR1 reads MNHNY; CDR2 reads SVGAGI (reference sequence). The CDR3 loop spans 13 amino acids. Material: PBMCs. The chain has TRBV6-6 and TRBJ2-5, with 8 bases fitting TRBD2. The origin of this receptor is a woman aged 25 to 39 in good health and CMV-seronegative. CDR3 loop: CASSRGGQETQYF. The CDR3 nucleotides read TGTGCCAGCAGTCGGGGGGGTCAAGAGACCCAGTACTTC.